These T cell receptor beta chains were read from a single sample in a study of Graves' ophthalmopathy and Graves' hyperthyroidism. TCRdb analysed the multiplex PCR reads with MiXCR anew, one entry per CDR3 protein. This sample has about 390,000 distinct CDR3 sequences, with approximately 18% found just once. Sequencing was performed on peripheral blood. The receptors were sampled from an adult woman with stable Graves' hyperthyroidism. The CDR3 runs from the conserved cysteine through the conserved F or W. Each record gives: D gene, J gene, V gene, clone size, CDR3 DNA, CDR3 protein. D genes are given only for firm matches. Expanded clones are given a class, and other clones once, few, many or no size at all.

D: .; J: TRBJ2-4; V: TRBV28; size: many; DNA: TGTGCCAGCAGTCTCCCCAGGGCCATTCAGTACTTC; CDR3: CASSLPRAIQYF
D: .; J: TRBJ2-5; V: TRBV20-1; size: few; DNA: TGCAGTGCACCGCCGACAGGGAGGGGGGAGACCCAGTACTTC; CDR3: CSAPPTGRGETQYF
D: .; J: TRBJ2-7; V: TRBV11-2; size: many; DNA: TGTGCCAGCAGCAGAAACAGGGACGAGCAGTACTTC; CDR3: CASSRNRDEQYF
D: TRBD2; J: TRBJ2-3; V: TRBV4-1; size: .; DNA: TGCGCCAGCAGCCAAGAATCGGCTAGCGGGGATAGCACAGATACGCAGTATTTT; CDR3: CASSQESASGDSTDTQYF
D: .; J: TRBJ2-7; V: TRBV20-1; size: many; DNA: TGCAGTGCTAGAGTTAGCGCGACCTACGAGCAGTACTTC; CDR3: CSARVSATYEQYF
D: .; J: TRBJ1-2; V: TRBV5-6; size: many; DNA: TGTGCCAGCAGCCCCTACCCTCCAACTTGGGGCTACACCTTC; CDR3: CASSPYPPTWGYTF
D: TRBD2; J: TRBJ2-7; V: TRBV12-3/TRBV12-4; size: many; DNA: TGTGCCAGCAGTTCATCCGGGGAGGGGAAGAAGCAGTACTTC; CDR3: CASSSSGEGKKQYF
D: TRBD2; J: TRBJ2-7; V: TRBV4-1; size: many; DNA: TGCGCCAGCAGCCGAACCCTGATCCCCACGGGACTAGCGCACTCATACGAGCAGTACTTC; CDR3: CASSRTLIPTGLAHSYEQYF
D: TRBD2; J: TRBJ2-6; V: TRBV6-2/TRBV6-3; size: many; DNA: TGTGCCAGCAGTTACCGGACTAGCGGAGACCCCGGGGCCAACGTCCTGACTTTC; CDR3: CASSYRTSGDPGANVLTF
D: .; J: TRBJ2-2; V: TRBV5-1; size: .; DNA: TGCGCCAGCAGCCCCCCGCTGATCACCGGGGAGCTGTTTTTT; CDR3: CASSPPLITGELFF
D: TRBD1; J: TRBJ2-7; V: TRBV6-2/TRBV6-3; size: many; DNA: TGTGCCAGCAGTGCGTTGGACAGGGCCCCCCAGCAGTACTTC; CDR3: CASSALDRAPQQYF
D: .; J: TRBJ2-7; V: TRBV18; size: many; DNA: TGTGCCAGCTCACCTCGTGACGACGAGCAGTACTTC; CDR3: CASSPRDDEQYF
D: TRBD2; J: TRBJ2-7; V: TRBV27; size: many; DNA: TGTGCCAGCTACGGCGGGAGCCTCGGGGAGCAGTACTTC; CDR3: CASYGGSLGEQYF
D: .; J: TRBJ1-1; V: TRBV13; size: many; DNA: TGTGCCAGCAGCTTAGGGGGCCCCATGAACACTGAAGCTTTCTTT; CDR3: CASSLGGPMNTEAFF
D: .; J: TRBJ2-7; V: TRBV20-1; size: many; DNA: TGCAGTGCTAGAGGGGTAGCAGGTGGGAGGGAGCAGTACTTC; CDR3: CSARGVAGGREQYF
D: TRBD2; J: TRBJ2-3; V: TRBV20-1; size: many; DNA: TGCAGTGCTAGTAGCGGGTGGGAGGGCACAGATACGCAGTATTTT; CDR3: CSASSGWEGTDTQYF
D: .; J: TRBJ2-4; V: TRBV12-3/TRBV12-4; size: many; DNA: TGTGCCAGCAGTTTAAGATCCTCTAGCGCGGGAAACATTCAGTACTTC; CDR3: CASSLRSSSAGNIQYF
D: .; J: TRBJ1-6; V: TRBV6-5; size: many; DNA: TGTGCCAGCAGTTACAGGCCCTATTCACCCCTCCACTTT; CDR3: CASSYRPYSPLHF
D: .; J: TRBJ2-5; V: TRBV6-2/TRBV6-3; size: many; DNA: TGTGCCAGCGGGCCTTGGGCAGAGACCCAGTACTTC; CDR3: CASGPWAETQYF
D: TRBD1; J: TRBJ2-7; V: TRBV6-1; size: many; DNA: TGTGCCAGCAGCCACACACAGACAGGGGAGTACGAGCAGTACTTC; CDR3: CASSHTQTGEYEQYF
D: .; J: TRBJ1-2; V: TRBV30; size: few; DNA: TGTGCCTGGAGTGTACCCTTAGTAGGGATGTCGCGGTTCTATGGCTACACCTTC; CDR3: CAWSVPLVGMSRFYGYTF
D: .; J: TRBJ2-7; V: TRBV12-5; size: many; DNA: TGTGCTAGTTGGGGTAGCGGAGCATCCTACGAGCAGTACTTC; CDR3: CASWGSGASYEQYF
D: TRBD1; J: TRBJ1-6; V: TRBV30; size: many; DNA: TGTGCCTGGAGTATAACGGGACCGGGACAGGGCCCTGTCGGGTTT; CDR3: CAWSITGPGQGPVGF
D: .; J: TRBJ2-7; V: TRBV12-5; size: many; DNA: TGTGCTAGTGTCTCCGCTAGCGAGCAGTACTTC; CDR3: CASVSASEQYF
D: .; J: TRBJ2-7; V: TRBV28; size: many; DNA: TGTGCCAGCAGTCTGGTCCAACCACAAGAGCAGTACTTC; CDR3: CASSLVQPQEQYF
D: .; J: TRBJ1-2; V: TRBV7-2; size: many; DNA: TGTGCCAGCAGCTTAGGAGGTTACAACTATGGCTACACCTTC; CDR3: CASSLGGYNYGYTF
D: .; J: TRBJ1-5; V: TRBV4-1; size: many; DNA: TGCGCCAGCAGCCAACAGACAGGACTTAGCAATCAGCCCCAGCATTTT; CDR3: CASSQQTGLSNQPQHF
D: .; J: TRBJ2-7; V: TRBV7-2; size: many; DNA: TGTGCCAGCAGCCTCAGGGGCCACCTCAGCGAGCAGTACTTC; CDR3: CASSLRGHLSEQYF
D: .; J: TRBJ1-2; V: TRBV30; size: many; DNA: TGTGCCTGGAGTGTTACAGACCTCAACTATGGCTACACCTTC; CDR3: CAWSVTDLNYGYTF
D: .; J: TRBJ2-7; V: TRBV29-1; size: many; DNA: TGCAGCGTTGTTGGCATTTCCCACGAGCAGTACTTC; CDR3: CSVVGISHEQYF
D: .; J: TRBJ2-7; V: TRBV10-3; size: many; DNA: TGTGCCATCAGAACAGGAACCTACGAGCAGTACTTC; CDR3: CAIRTGTYEQYF
D: .; J: TRBJ1-1; V: TRBV5-1; size: .; DNA: TGCGCCAGCAGCACTACAACGAACACTGAAGCTTTCTTT; CDR3: CASSTTTNTEAFF
D: .; J: TRBJ1-2; V: TRBV6-5; size: few; DNA: TGTGCCAGCAGTTACCCGGGAAATGGTGGCTACACCTTC; CDR3: CASSYPGNGGYTF
D: TRBD2; J: TRBJ2-5; V: TRBV6-6; size: many; DNA: TGTGCCAGCAGTTCAGCGGGAGGGCGACAGGAGACCCAGTACTTC; CDR3: CASSSAGGRQETQYF
D: .; J: TRBJ1-1; V: TRBV12-3/TRBV12-4; size: .; DNA: TGTGCCAGCAGTTCCAAGGGGAGGACTGAAGCTTTCTTT; CDR3: CASSSKGRTEAFF
D: .; J: TRBJ2-2; V: TRBV11-3; size: many; DNA: TGTGCCAGCAGCTCCAGGGGGAACACCGGGGAGCTGTTTTTT; CDR3: CASSSRGNTGELFF
D: TRBD1; J: TRBJ1-1; V: TRBV6-1; size: .; DNA: TGTGCCAGCTTTCGAGGGGGCGGGGACACTGAAGCTTTCTTT; CDR3: CASFRGGGDTEAFF
D: .; J: TRBJ1-5; V: TRBV28; size: .; DNA: TGTGCCAGCAGGCGAGGCGGACGAGGCCAGCCCCAGCATTTT; CDR3: CASRRGGRGQPQHF
D: TRBD2; J: TRBJ2-3; V: TRBV6-5; size: many; DNA: TGTGCCAGCAGTTATGGCCTAGCGGGACATAGCACAGATACGCAGTATTTT; CDR3: CASSYGLAGHSTDTQYF
D: TRBD1; J: TRBJ2-2; V: TRBV4-3; size: .; DNA: TGCGCCAGCAGCCAAACTCGCTTCCTTGGGACAGGGTCCGGGGAGCTGTTTTTT; CDR3: CASSQTRFLGTGSGELFF
D: .; J: TRBJ1-6; V: TRBV9; size: many; DNA: TGTGCCAGCAGCGGAGAACCCCCTTCACCCCTCCACTTT; CDR3: CASSGEPPSPLHF
D: .; J: TRBJ2-7; V: TRBV10-3; size: many; DNA: TGTGCCATCAGTGAGTCGGGCAGGAGCTCCTACGAGCAGTACTTC; CDR3: CAISESGRSSYEQYF
D: TRBD1; J: TRBJ2-7; V: TRBV6-1; size: many; DNA: TGTGCCAGCATTCGAGGGACAGGGGGCGAGCAGTACTTC; CDR3: CASIRGTGGEQYF
D: .; J: TRBJ2-7; V: TRBV10-3; size: many; DNA: TGTGCCATCAGTGCTGGGTACTACGAGCAGTACTTC; CDR3: CAISAGYYEQYF
D: .; J: TRBJ1-1; V: TRBV6-2/TRBV6-3; size: many; DNA: TGTGCCAGCAGTTACGTCGGGGTGGTTAGCACTGAAGCTTTCTTT; CDR3: CASSYVGVVSTEAFF
D: .; J: TRBJ2-5; V: TRBV4-2; size: .; DNA: TGTGCCAGCAGCCAAGATAGGTCGCAGCTCCAAGAGACCCAGTACTTC; CDR3: CASSQDRSQLQETQYF
D: .; J: TRBJ2-6; V: TRBV4-3; size: many; DNA: TGCGCCAGCAGCACCTCCCAGGGGTCTGGGGCCAACGTCCTGACTTTC; CDR3: CASSTSQGSGANVLTF
D: TRBD2; J: TRBJ2-2; V: TRBV12-5; size: .; DNA: TGTGCTAGTGCGGGGGTAGCGGGATTACTTGGAGCGGGGGAGCTGTTTTTT; CDR3: CASAGVAGLLGAGELFF
D: .; J: TRBJ1-2; V: TRBV20-1; size: many; DNA: TGCAGTGCTAGCCGACCGGGCGGAAACTATGGCTACACCTTC; CDR3: CSASRPGGNYGYTF
D: .; J: TRBJ2-2; V: TRBV4-1; size: .; DNA: TGCGCCAGCAGCCTTTGGGGTAGTGAAACCGGGGAGCTGTTTTTT; CDR3: CASSLWGSETGELFF
D: TRBD1; J: TRBJ2-7; V: TRBV6-1; size: .; DNA: TGTGCCAGCAGTGCGCCGGGACAGCAATCCTACGAGCAGTACTTC; CDR3: CASSAPGQQSYEQYF